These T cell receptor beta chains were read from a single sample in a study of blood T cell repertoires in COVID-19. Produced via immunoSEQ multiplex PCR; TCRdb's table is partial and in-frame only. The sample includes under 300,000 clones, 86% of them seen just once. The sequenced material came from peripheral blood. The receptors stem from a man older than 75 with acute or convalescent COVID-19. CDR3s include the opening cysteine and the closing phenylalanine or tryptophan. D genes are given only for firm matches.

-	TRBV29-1	CSVEDVTSPTDTQYF
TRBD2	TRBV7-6	CASSKGVASGSTDTQYF
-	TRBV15	CATSRDMGAGGYTF
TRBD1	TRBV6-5	CASSLDSQGSYGYTF
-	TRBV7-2	CASRPGSLGIQPQHF
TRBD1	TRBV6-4	CASSATGTVYSPLHF
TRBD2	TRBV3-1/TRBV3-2	CASSQGLTSGGAETQYF
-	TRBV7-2	CASREIQGEGNTIYF
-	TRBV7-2	CASSLEWAGSGYEQYF
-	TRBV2	CASSERLSAISYNEQFF
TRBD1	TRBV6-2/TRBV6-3	CASSPDTTGWSYGYTF
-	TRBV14	CASSQVGGARTQYF
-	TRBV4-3	CASSQGYGGTYEQYF
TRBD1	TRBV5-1	CASSFGQGAGNTIYF
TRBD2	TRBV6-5	CASRPSGSPRGEQYF
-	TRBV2	CASRTGSVGSRSPLHF
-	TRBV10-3	CAITQDTNQPQHF
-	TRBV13	CASSFGDTNTEAFF
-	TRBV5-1	CASSEEPGSGNTIYF
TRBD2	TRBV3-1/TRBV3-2	CASSPRASGASTDTQYF
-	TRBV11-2	CASSLERYGNTIYF
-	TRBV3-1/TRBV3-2	CASSQAGRQPQHF